This T cell receptor (beta chain) was documented in a study of T cell responses to AZD1222 COVID-19 vaccine. Study-wide results and limits: Across spike, vaccine-associated CD4 TCRs were found, dominant at 160-218 and 743-854. After two AZD1222 doses, spike-specific TCR breadth and depth rose versus day 0.

Points on this clone: The target antigen is unknown.

Trimming removed 2 bases at V and 3 bases at J, with 11 bases between. In germline, CDR1 is MNHEY, CDR2 SMNVEV (reference sequence). CDR3 length equals 16 residues. Libraries were prepared by immunoSEQ multiplex PCR; TCRdb keeps only in-frame clonotypes and omits some of them. The sample lists over 130,000 clones, more than 80% seen once, with about 3.3% in the top ten. This sequence was found in an adult who received the AZD1222 COVID-19 vaccine. This specimen was peripheral blood, taken 28 days after the second AZD1222 dose. The chain links TRBV27 to TRBJ2-6; D uncertain. This CDR3 is CASSLRPVGGANVLTF. The CDR3 DNA follows: TGTGCCAGCAGTTTACGACCTGTGGGTGGGGCCAACGTCCTGACTTTC.